The entry below gives a single T cell receptor beta chain sequence along with its context. The antigen is not known. The data derive from a study of shared clonotypes between healthy human individuals. Study results and caveats: A reduction in generation probabilities was seen for non-shared clonotypes relative to those shared by all four donors.

This table comes from immunoSEQ multiplex PCR, and its TCRdb copy is limited to in-frame clones, with some not included. Among almost 700,000 clones listed, 92% were seen once. Germline-derived CDR1 and CDR2 are SNHLY and FYNNEI. Trimming removed 5 bases at V and 2 bases at J, with 16 bases between. This CDR3 has 15 amino acids. CD45RO-negative CD8 cells positively selected for CCR7 made up the naive population, which excluded terminally differentiated effector memory CD45RA+ cells. The sequencing sample was made of naive CD8+ T cells sorted from blood. This clonotype was obtained from a man younger than 45 in good health. The V call is TRBV2, the J call TRBJ2-7; D gene unclear. CDR3 protein: CASSRSGETTYEQYF. In DNA form, the CDR3 reads TGTGCCAGCAGTCGAAGTGGTGAGACAACCTACGAGCAGTACTTC.